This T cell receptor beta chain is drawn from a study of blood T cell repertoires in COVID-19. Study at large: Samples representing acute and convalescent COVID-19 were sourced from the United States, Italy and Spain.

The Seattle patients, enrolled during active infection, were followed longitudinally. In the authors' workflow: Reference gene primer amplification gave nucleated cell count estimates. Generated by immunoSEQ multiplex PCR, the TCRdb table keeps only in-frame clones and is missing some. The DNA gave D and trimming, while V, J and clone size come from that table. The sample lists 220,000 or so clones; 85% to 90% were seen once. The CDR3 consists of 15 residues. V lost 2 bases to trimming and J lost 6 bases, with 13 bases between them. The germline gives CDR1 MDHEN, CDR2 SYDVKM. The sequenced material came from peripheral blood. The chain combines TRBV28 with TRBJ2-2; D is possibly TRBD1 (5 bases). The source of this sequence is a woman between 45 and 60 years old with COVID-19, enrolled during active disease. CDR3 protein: CASSLGGAGSGELFF. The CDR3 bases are TGTGCCAGCAGTTTAGGTGGGGCAGGGTCCGGGGAGCTGTTTTTT.